Following are 26 T cell receptor beta chains from one sample sequenced in a study of T cell responses to AZD1222 COVID-19 vaccine. Profiling relied on immunoSEQ multiplex PCR, and the TCRdb table lists in-frame clones only, not all of them. The sample holds about 84,000 clones, approximately 90% seen once. The specimen comprised peripheral blood, sampled on day 0 of AZD1222 vaccination. Receptors originate from an adult in good health.

The rearrangement uses TRBV13 and TRBJ2-7, with 15 positions matching TRBD2. This CDR3 region has 18 residues. CDR1 and CDR2 from the germline V gene are PRHDT and FYEKMQ (reference sequence). Trimming took 5 bases from V and 2 from J; bases not matched to a gene: 10. The CDR3 reads CASSRQGTSGRKPYEQYF. CDR3 DNA sequence: TGTGCCAGCAGCCGACAGGGGACTAGCGGGAGGAAACCCTACGAGCAGTACTTC.

This chain uses TRBV7-3 with TRBJ1-6; D ambiguous. Germline V gene lookup returns CDR1 SGHTA and CDR2 FQGTGA. Trimming removed 4 bases at V and 7 bases at J, with 8 bases between. The CDR3 is 13 residues long. CDR3 residues: CASSSDLNSPLHF. The DNA of the CDR3 is TGTGCCAGCAGCTCCGATTTAAATTCACCCCTCCACTTT. The full variable domain, in which reference TRBV7-3 and TRBJ1-6 provide the parts outside the CDR3, is GAGVSQTPSNKVTEKGKYVELRCDPISGHTALYWYRQSLGQGPEFLIYFQGTGAADDSGLPNDRFFAVRPEGSVSTLKIQRTERGDSAVYLCASSSDLNSPLHFGNGTRLTVT.

The gene calls are TRBV20-1 and TRBJ1-6, with 8 positions matching TRBD1. The germline gives CDR1 DFQATT, CDR2 SNEGSKA (reference sequence). The CDR3 contains 15 residues. V shed 3 bases, J shed 6 bases, and the junction held 7 bases outside the gene matches. The CDR3 loop is CSASRPGGVNSPLHF. The CDR3 region has the DNA TGCAGTGCTAGTAGGCCAGGGGGCGTTAATTCACCCCTCCACTTT.

This clone was picked up one time. V gene TRBV29-1 combines with J gene TRBJ2-1; D perhaps matches TRBD2 (6 bases). The ends were cut back, 3 bases at V and 9 bases at J, with 24 bases in the middle. Germline V gene lookup returns CDR1 SQVTM and CDR2 ANQGSEA. CDR3 size: 16 residues. The CDR3 sequence: CSVERMTGGIGGEQFF. The CDR3 nucleotides are TGCAGCGTTGAGCGGATGACGGGCGGGATCGGGGGTGAGCAGTTCTTC.

This clone showed up just once. This chain uses TRBV30 with TRBJ1-1; D is unclear. Germline V gives CDR1 GTSNPN, CDR2 SVGIG (reference sequence). The CDR3 is 13 amino acids. The V and J ends lost 8 bases and 8 bases respectively, with 21 bases between them. The CDR3 DNA reads as TGTGCCCACTCATCCTCAAGACGACGGGAAGCTTTCTTT. It yields the protein CAHSSSRRREAFF.

The CDR3 DNA sequence: TGTGCCAGCAGCAACCAGGCCGGGACGACGGTAGGGGCCAACGTCCTGACTTTC. This gives the protein CASSNQAGTTVGANVLTF. The J gene is TRBJ2-6, the V gene TRBV7-3; D possibly matches TRBD1 or TRBD2 (5 bases each). This CDR3 region has 18 residues. The germline V gene encodes CDR1 SGHTA and CDR2 FQGTGA. V was clipped by 5 bases and J by 4 bases, with 21 bases between them.

The J gene is TRBJ1-2, the V gene TRBV7-8; D not certain. The CDR3 consists of 13 residues. V shed 5 bases and J shed 8 bases, with 15 bases lying between them. The germline V gene encodes CDR1 SGHVS and CDR2 FQNEAQ. CDR3 nucleotide sequence: TGTGCCAGCAGCCCTAGCCGTATGCAAGGCTACACCTTC. Protein sequence: CASSPSRMQGYTF.

This chain uses TRBV27 with TRBJ2-4; D remains unclear. The V and J ends lost 2 bases and 7 bases respectively, with 3 bases between them. The CDR3 length is 11 residues. From germline, CDR1 is MNHEY and CDR2 SMNVEV (reference sequence). CDR3 DNA sequence: TGTGCCAGCAGTTTAGGGAACATTCAGTACTTC. It codes for CASSLGNIQYF.

The chain carries TRBV6-6 and TRBJ1-1; D might be TRBD1 (5 bases). Germline assignment: CDR1 MNHNY and CDR2 SVGAGI (reference sequence). The CDR3 is 16 amino acids. V lost 8 bases to trimming and J lost 0 bases, with 19 bases between them. CDR3 amino acids: CASRPSEGQMNTEAFF. As DNA, the CDR3 is TGTGCCAGCCGCCCCTCGGAGGGGCAAATGAACACTGAAGCTTTCTTT.

J is TRBJ2-7 and V is TRBV13; 8 nucleotides align to TRBD1. The trim removed 1 base at V and 6 bases at J, leaving 8 bases unmatched. The CDR3 extends over 15 amino acids. The germline CDR1 and CDR2 sequences are PRHDT and FYEKMQ (reference sequence). The CDR3 sequence is CASSLVPDRVGEQYF. The CDR3 DNA is TGTGCCAGCAGCTTAGTTCCGGACAGGGTAGGCGAGCAGTACTTC.

The V and J genes are TRBV14 and TRBJ1-4; no clear D gene. The CDR3 extends over 15 amino acids. Per germline, CDR1 SGHDN and CDR2 FVKESK. V lost 5 bases to trimming and J lost 0 bases, with 10 bases between them. The CDR3 sequence is CASSSRGATNEKLFF. The CDR3 bases are TGTGCCAGCAGCTCGCGGGGTGCAACTAATGAAAAACTGTTTTTT.

The chain joins TRBV29-1 to TRBJ1-1; possible D gene TRBD1, 5 bases. Germline CDR1 reads SQVTM; CDR2 reads ANQGSEA. V was trimmed by 2 bases and J by 1 base, leaving 8 bases between them. The CDR3 runs 13 residues. The CDR3 DNA follows: TGCAGCGTTGAATCAGGGAGGAACACTGAAGCTTTCTTT. This gives the protein CSVESGRNTEAFF.

The CDR3 DNA sequence: TGTGCCAGCAGTTACGAGGGGGTTGGTGGTTCACCCCTCCACTTT. It codes for CASSYEGVGGSPLHF. This chain joins TRBV6-5 and TRBJ1-6; D may be TRBD1 (6 bases). The CDR3 runs 15 residues. Germline lookup yields CDR1 MNHEY and CDR2 SVGAGI. V was clipped by 2 bases and J by 9 bases, with 14 bases between them.

The chain links TRBV30 to TRBJ1-1; D might be TRBD1 (5 bases). V was clipped by 4 bases and J by 6 bases, with 18 bases between them. Per the germline V gene, CDR1 is GTSNPN and CDR2 is SVGIG (reference sequence). The CDR3 runs to 14 residues. This CDR3 is CAWKASQGFSEAFF. The CDR3 DNA is TGTGCCTGGAAAGCCTCGCAGGGCTTCTCTGAAGCTTTCTTT.

The V and J genes are TRBV18 and TRBJ1-5; D unclear. V lost 6 bases and J 4 bases, leaving 10 bases between the germline ends. Germline V gene lookup returns CDR1 KGHSH and CDR2 LQKENI. This CDR3 is built from 13 residues. The DNA of the CDR3 is TGTGCCAGCTCCCCCGACAAAAATCAGCCCCAGCATTTT. This translates into CASSPDKNQPQHF.

The J gene is TRBJ2-7, the V gene TRBV30, with D maybe TRBD2 (7 bases). Germline CDR1 reads GTSNPN; CDR2 reads SVGIG (reference sequence). V gave up 8 bases and J gave up 2 bases, with 16 bases separating them. The CDR3 runs 13 residues. CDR3 loop: CASWRGLTYEQYF. The CDR3 bases are TGTGCCAGCTGGCGGGGGCTAACCTACGAGCAGTACTTC.

The chain couples TRBV7-2 to TRBJ2-5, with 11 bases that match TRBD1. Germline-derived CDR1 and CDR2 are SGHTA and FQGNSA. The CDR3 spans 14 residues. V trimming: 5 bases; J trimming: 4 bases; junction bases outside the gene matches: 3. The CDR3 bases are TGTGCCAGCAGCCCGGACAGGGGGCGAGAGACCCAGTACTTC. This encodes CASSPDRGRETQYF.

V usage is TRBV25-1 and J usage is TRBJ2-1; TRBD1 aligns across 9 bases. This CDR3 spans 14 amino acids. The germline V gene has CDR1 MGHDK and CDR2 SYGVNS. V was clipped by 7 bases and J by 7 bases; unmatched bases: 8. The CDR3 DNA follows: TGTGCCAGCACCAGCGGGACAGGGCGTAATGAGCAGTTCTTC. Translating gives CASTSGTGRNEQFF. The variable domain in full, completed from reference TRBV25-1 and TRBJ2-1, reads EADIYQTPRYLVIGTGKKITLECSQTMGHDKMYWYQQDPGMELHLIHYSYGVNSTEKGDLSSESTVSRIRTEHFPLTLESARPSHTSQYLCASTSGTGRNEQFFGPGTRLTVL.

This chain connects TRBV7-9 to TRBJ2-2; unclear D gene. CDR1 is SEHNR and CDR2 is FQNEAQ in the germline V gene (reference sequence). The CDR3 has 14 residues. V lost 2 bases, J lost 0 bases, and 4 bases lay in between. CDR3 nucleotides: TGTGCCAGCAGCTTACGGCCGAACACCGGGGAGCTGTTTTTT. Translating it yields CASSLRPNTGELFF.

V usage is TRBV3-1 (or the pseudogene TRBV3-2) and J usage is TRBJ2-2, with D maybe TRBD2 (6 bases). The CDR3 spans 16 residues. Germline-derived CDR1 and CDR2 are LGHDT and YNNKEL (reference sequence). V was pared by 1 base and J by 4 bases, with 13 bases between. The CDR3 here is CASSQAGRGGTGELFF. Here the CDR3 DNA reads TGTGCCAGCAGCCAAGCGGGGCGGGGAGGCACCGGGGAGCTGTTTTTT.

This sequence joins TRBV12-3 or TRBV12-4 and TRBJ1-1, with 8 bases fitting TRBD1. The CDR3 totals 13 residues. V gave up 6 bases and J gave up 4 bases; unmatched junction bases: 4. The CDR3 sequence is CASSLGQGTEAFF. The CDR3 DNA reads as TGTGCCAGCAGCCTTGGACAGGGCACTGAAGCTTTCTTT.

J is TRBJ2-7 and V is TRBV19, with unresolved D. This CDR3 comprises 16 residues. Germline loops: CDR1 LNHDA, CDR2 SQIVND (reference sequence). Trimming removed 5 bases at V and 2 bases at J, with 19 bases between. The CDR3 loop reads CASSFGRAVQAYEQYF. The CDR3 bases are TGTGCCAGTAGTTTCGGACGCGCGGTTCAGGCCTACGAGCAGTACTTC. Combining the CDR3 with reference TRBV19 and TRBJ2-7 gives the whole variable domain DGGITQSPKYLFRKEGQNVTLSCEQNLNHDAMYWYRQDPGQGLRLIYYSQIVNDFQKGDIAEGYSVSREKKESFPLTVTSAQKNPTAFYLCASSFGRAVQAYEQYFGPGTRLTVT.

The genes are TRBV27 and TRBJ2-1; possibly TRBD1 or TRBD2 for D (6 bases each). This CDR3 spans 13 amino acids. V lost 6 bases, J lost 10 bases, and 16 bases lay in between. Germline V gene sequence: CDR1 MNHEY, CDR2 SMNVEV (reference sequence). The CDR3 region is CASSGGGIGEQFF. The DNA for the CDR3 is TGTGCCAGCAGCGGGGGCGGGATCGGAGAGCAGTTCTTC.

J is TRBJ1-6 and V is TRBV6-5; TRBD1 is a possible D gene (6 bases). The CDR3 has 15 amino acids. V was trimmed by 4 bases and J by 9 bases, leaving 16 bases between them. The germline CDR1 and CDR2 sequences are MNHEY and SVGAGI. DNA for the CDR3: TGTGCCAGCAGTTCCGATGAACGCAGGGGTTCACCCCTCCACTTT. It is translated as CASSSDERRGSPLHF.

The chain employs TRBV4-3 and TRBJ2-1; 12 bases fit TRBD2. There are 20 residues in the CDR3. Germline loops: CDR1 LGHNA, CDR2 YSLEER. Losses at the gene ends were 0 bases for V and 3 bases for J; bases not matched to a gene: 12. CDR3 in amino acids: CASSQELTSGSPALYNEQFF. The CDR3 nucleotides read TGCGCCAGCAGCCAAGAATTGACTAGCGGGAGCCCGGCACTCTACAATGAGCAGTTCTTC.

The rearrangement joins TRBV6-2 or TRBV6-3 to TRBJ2-7; D gene unclear. Trimming took off 0 bases at V and 1 base at J, with 13 bases between the two ends. Germline V gives CDR1 MNHEY, CDR2 SVGEGT. CDR3 length equals 16 residues. DNA of the CDR3: TGTGCCAGCAGTTACTCGGCTGCGCGGCAATCCTACGAGCAGTACTTC. Protein: CASSYSAARQSYEQYF.